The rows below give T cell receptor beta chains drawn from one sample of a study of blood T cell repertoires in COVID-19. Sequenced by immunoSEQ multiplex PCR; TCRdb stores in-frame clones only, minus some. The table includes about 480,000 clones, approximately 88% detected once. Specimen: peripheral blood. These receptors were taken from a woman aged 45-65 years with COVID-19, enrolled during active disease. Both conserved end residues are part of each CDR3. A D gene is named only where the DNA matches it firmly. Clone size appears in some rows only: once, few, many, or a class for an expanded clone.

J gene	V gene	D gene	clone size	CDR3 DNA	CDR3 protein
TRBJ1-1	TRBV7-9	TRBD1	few	TGTGCCAGCAGCTTGGACAGGGTGGAAGCTTTCTTT	CASSLDRVEAFF
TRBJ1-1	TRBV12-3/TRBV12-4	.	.	TGTGCCAGCAGCCGGGGACAGAACACTGAAGCTTTCTTT	CASSRGQNTEAFF
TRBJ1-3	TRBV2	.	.	TGTGCCAGCAGATTTAGGGGGGGCCCCTACTCTGGAAACACCATATATTTT	CASRFRGGPYSGNTIYF
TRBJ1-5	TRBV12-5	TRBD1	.	TGTGCTAGTGGTTTGGATTCGCAGGGGGGCAATCAGCCCCAGCATTTT	CASGLDSQGGNQPQHF
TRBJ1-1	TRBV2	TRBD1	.	TGTGCCAGCAGGCCGACAGGGTTCACTGAAGCTTTCTTT	CASRPTGFTEAFF
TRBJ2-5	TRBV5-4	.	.	TGTGCCAGCAGCGAGGCGGGGACCCAGTACTTC	CASSEAGTQYF
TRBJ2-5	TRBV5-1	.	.	TGCGCCAGCAGCTGGGGGGTTGAAGGGGTGGAGACCCAGTACTTC	CASSWGVEGVETQYF
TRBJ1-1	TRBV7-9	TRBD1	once	TGTGCCAGCAGCTTATTAGGACAGGGGGACACTGAAGCTTTCTTT	CASSLLGQGDTEAFF
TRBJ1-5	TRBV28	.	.	TGTGCCAGCAGTTTATCCCCGGGACTGGGATCGTTGGATCAGCCCCAGCATTTT	CASSLSPGLGSLDQPQHF
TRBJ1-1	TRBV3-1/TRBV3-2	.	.	TGTGCCAGCAGCCAAAAGGGGCAGGACACTGAAGCTTTCTTT	CASSQKGQDTEAFF
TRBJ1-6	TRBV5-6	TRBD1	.	TGTGCCAGCAGCCCGGACAGGATTTCACCCCTCCACTTT	CASSPDRISPLHF
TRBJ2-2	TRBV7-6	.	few	TGTGCCAGCAGCTTAACTTTGAACACCGGGGAGCTGTTTTTT	CASSLTLNTGELFF
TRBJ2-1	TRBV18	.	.	TGTGCCAGCTCACCAGCGGGTATGAATGAGCAGTTCTTC	CASSPAGMNEQFF
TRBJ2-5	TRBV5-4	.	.	TGTGCCAGCAGCTTGTCACTAGAAGAGACCCAGTACTTC	CASSLSLEETQYF
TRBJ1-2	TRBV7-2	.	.	TGTGCCAGCAGCTTAGCCCGGGACATTAACTATGGCTACACCTTC	CASSLARDINYGYTF
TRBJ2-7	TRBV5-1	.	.	TGCGCCAGCAGACCCGACACGTCCTACGAGCAGTACTTC	CASRPDTSYEQYF
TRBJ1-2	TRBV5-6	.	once	TGTGCCAGCAGCTTTACCCGGACAGACGGCTACACCTTC	CASSFTRTDGYTF
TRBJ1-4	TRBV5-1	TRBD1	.	TGCGCCAGCAGCGAACGGACGAGGACAGGGAACGAAAAACTGTTTTTT	CASSERTRTGNEKLFF
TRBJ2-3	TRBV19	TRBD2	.	TGTGCCAGTAGTGTTGGACTAGCGGGGGGTCTAACGCACACAGATACGCAGTATTTT	CASSVGLAGGLTHTDTQYF
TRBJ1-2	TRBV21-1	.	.	TGTGCCAGCAGCAAGGGCAGGGCTGATGGCTACACCTTC	CASSKGRADGYTF
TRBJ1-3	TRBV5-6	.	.	TGTGCCAGCAGCTTGGCCGCGGGAAACACCATATATTTT	CASSLAAGNTIYF
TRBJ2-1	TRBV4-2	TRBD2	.	TGTGCCAGCAGCCTAGCGGGAGGGGACAATGAGCAGTTCTTC	CASSLAGGDNEQFF
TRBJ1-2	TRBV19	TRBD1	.	TGTGCCAGTAGTAAGACAGGGGACTATGGCTACACCTTC	CASSKTGDYGYTF
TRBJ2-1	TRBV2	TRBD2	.	TGTGCCAGCAGTGAAGAGCAAATGTTGGCGGGGGTCAAGTTCTTC	CASSEEQMLAGVKFF